These T cell receptor beta chains were read from a single sample in a study of T cell responses to AZD1222 COVID-19 vaccine. The method was immunoSEQ multiplex PCR; TCRdb's version includes in-frame clones alone and lacks a portion of them. The table records 120,000 or so clones, roughly 91% of them present only once. The material was peripheral blood, obtained on day 0 of AZD1222 vaccination. The receptors originated from an adult in good health. The CDR3 runs from the conserved cysteine through the conserved F or W. A D gene is named only where the DNA matches it firmly. Clone size is shown for a subset of rows, as once, few, many or a class of expanded clone.

13 once TRBJ1-2 TRBV5-5 . TGTGCCAGCAGCTTCCCGGGAGAGTATGGCTACACCTTC CASSFPGEYGYTF
14 . TRBJ1-6 TRBV21-1 . TGTGCCAGCAGCAAAGGGCCGACTGGTTCACCCCTCCACTTT CASSKGPTGSPLHF
14 . TRBJ2-5 TRBV6-5 . TGTGCCAGCAGTTACTCTAGCCAGGGGGGGACCCAGTACTTC CASSYSSQGGTQYF
13 once TRBJ2-7 TRBV18 . TGTGCCAGCTCACTAAACGAACAGTCAGAGCAGTACTTC CASSLNEQSEQYF
13 . TRBJ2-7 TRBV6-6 TRBD2 TGTGCCAGCGGGACTAGCGGGAGCGACGAGCAGTACTTC CASGTSGSDEQYF
16 . TRBJ1-1 TRBV10-3 . TGTGCCATCAGTGAATCGAGGCCGGAAGGGAACACTGAAGCTTTCTTT CAISESRPEGNTEAFF
14 . TRBJ2-7 TRBV7-2 . TGTGCCAGCAGCTTAGCGGTAGGGGGGTACGAGCAGTACTTC CASSLAVGGYEQYF
17 . TRBJ2-3 TRBV20-1 . TGCAGTGCTAGTAACACAGGGTTTTCGGGACTCACAGATACGCAGTATTTT CSASNTGFSGLTDTQYF
13 . TRBJ1-2 TRBV3-1/TRBV3-2 . TGTGCCAGCAGCCAAGAGGCGTCCAAAGGCTACACCTTC CASSQEASKGYTF
15 . TRBJ1-1 TRBV6-5 . TGTGCCAGCAGTTCTCCCGACTCCCAAAACACTGAAGCTTTCTTT CASSSPDSQNTEAFF
11 . TRBJ2-2 TRBV30 . TGTGCCTGGAGTCGAGCCGGGGAGCTGTTTTTT CAWSRAGELFF
15 few TRBJ2-7 TRBV6-2/TRBV6-3 . TGTGCCAGCAGTGCAGCTCGGGGACCGATCTACGAGCAGTACTTC CASSAARGPIYEQYF
15 . TRBJ1-2 TRBV20-1 . TGCAGTGCTAGTAAATCCTTGACGGCTAACTATGGCTACACCTTC CSASKSLTANYGYTF
15 few TRBJ1-2 TRBV6-5 . TGTGCCAGCAGTTACTCGAATTGGCCCCCCGATGGCTACACCTTC CASSYSNWPPDGYTF
14 . TRBJ1-6 TRBV25-1 TRBD1 TGTGCCAGCAGTTCACAGGGGGATAATTCACCCCTCCACTTT CASSSQGDNSPLHF
13 . TRBJ1-1 TRBV9 . TGTGCCAGCAGCCCATGGGAGGGGACTGAAGCTTTCTTT CASSPWEGTEAFF
15 . TRBJ2-1 TRBV18 TRBD2 TGTGCCAGCTCACCCCCTAGCGGGAGGGGTGGTGAGCAGTTCTTC CASSPPSGRGGEQFF
11 . TRBJ2-2 TRBV25-1 . TGTGCCAGCAGGGAGGTCGGGGAGCTGTTTTTT CASREVGELFF
14 . TRBJ2-5 TRBV5-6 . TGTGCCAGCACCCGGGTACGGGGAGAAGAGACCCAGTACTTC CASTRVRGEETQYF
14 few TRBJ1-4 TRBV7-2 TRBD1 TGTGCCAGCAGCCCAGGGGGTTTCGGGGAAAAACTGTTTTTT CASSPGGFGEKLFF
16 . TRBJ2-1 TRBV7-9 TRBD1 TGTGCCAGCAGCATAAGGGACAGGCGAAAATACAATGAGCAGTTCTTC CASSIRDRRKYNEQFF
14 once TRBJ1-1 TRBV6-5 . TGTGCTATTCATGCGGGGCCCCCGAACACTGAAGCTTTCTTT CAIHAGPPNTEAFF
15 . TRBJ1-5 TRBV19 . TGTGCCAGTAGCCCGACATGGGGGAACTATCAGCCCCAGCATTTT CASSPTWGNYQPQHF
14 . TRBJ2-2 TRBV2 TRBD2 TGTGCCAGCATGGGACTAGCATGGACCGGGGAGCTGTTTTTT CASMGLAWTGELFF
16 . TRBJ2-1 TRBV7-3 . TGTGCCAGCAGCCCGACAGCCCTAGCGCCCTCCAATGAGCAGTTCTTC CASSPTALAPSNEQFF
13 . TRBJ1-1 TRBV6-5 . TGTGCCAGCAGACCGATCGCGTCCCGCGAAGCTTTCTTT CASRPIASREAFF
15 . TRBJ1-2 TRBV6-4 TRBD1 TGTGCCAGCAGTGACTCGAAACAGGGGACAGGAGGCTACACCTTC CASSDSKQGTGGYTF
13 . TRBJ2-7 TRBV13 . TGTGCCAGCAGCAGGGGATTTAGGTACGAGCAGTACTTC CASSRGFRYEQYF